The TCR beta chain under discussion was sequenced for a study of T-cell memory formation after mild COVID-19. MiXCR was run by TCRdb on the 5' RACE reads, yielding one entry per CDR3 protein. The top ten clones hold roughly a fifth of a sample with some 300,000 distinct CDR3 sequences, roughly 19% of them seen once. The CDR3 is 16 residues long. CDR1 is SEHNR, CDR2 FQNEAQ, per germline (reference sequence). Trimming took 3 bases from V and 9 from J; bases not matched to a gene: 8. The sequencing sample was made of PBMCs or a T cell subset sorted from them (not recorded which). This receptor was identified in a man aged 18 to 35 who had mild COVID-19 (a few samples of this study predate the infection). Cell type and time point are not known. The chain recombines TRBV7-9 with TRBJ2-1; 13 bases are a match to TRBD2. The CDR3 bases are TGTGCCAGCAGCTTGCTACTAGCGGGGGGGCCGGTTGAGCAGTTCTTC. It is translated as CASSLLLAGGPVEQFF.